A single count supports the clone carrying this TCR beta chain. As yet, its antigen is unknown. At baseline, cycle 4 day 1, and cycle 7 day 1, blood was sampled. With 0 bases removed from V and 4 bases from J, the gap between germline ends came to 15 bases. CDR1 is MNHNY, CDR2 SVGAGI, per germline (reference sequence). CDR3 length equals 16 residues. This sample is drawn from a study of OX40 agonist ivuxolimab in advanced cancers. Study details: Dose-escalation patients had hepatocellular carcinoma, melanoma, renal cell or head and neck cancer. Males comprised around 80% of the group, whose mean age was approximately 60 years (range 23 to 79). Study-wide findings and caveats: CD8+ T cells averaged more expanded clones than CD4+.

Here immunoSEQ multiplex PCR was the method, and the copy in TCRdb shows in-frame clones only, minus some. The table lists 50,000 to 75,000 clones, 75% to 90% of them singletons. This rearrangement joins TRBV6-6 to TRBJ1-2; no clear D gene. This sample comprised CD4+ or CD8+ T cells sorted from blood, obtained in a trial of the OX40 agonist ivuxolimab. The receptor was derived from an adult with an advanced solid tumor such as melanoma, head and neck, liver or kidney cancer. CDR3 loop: CASSYSRGGGFYGYTF. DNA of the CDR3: TGTGCCAGCAGTTACTCCCGCGGAGGAGGGTTCTATGGCTACACCTTC.